These 23 T cell receptor beta chains originate from one sample sequenced in a study of cytomegalovirus exposure and HLA in healthy donors. In the PCR, 60 Vbeta and 13 Jbeta primers were used. Some clones are missing from TCRdb's copy, which holds only in-frame ones; the method was immunoSEQ multiplex PCR. The sample includes 100,000 to 140,000 clones, 73% of them seen just once. Sequencing input: PBMCs. These receptors were obtained from a man younger than 40 in good health and CMV-seronegative.

This clone was picked up a small number of times. This rearrangement joins TRBV7-8 to TRBJ2-1, with 7 bases aligning to TRBD2. The CDR3 spans 15 residues. J lost 4 bases, V lost 2 bases, and 5 bases had no gene match. Germline V CDR1 and CDR2: SGHVS, FQNEAQ. The CDR3 loop reads CASSLSTSRYNEQFF. The CDR3 coding sequence is TGTGCCAGCAGCTTATCGACTAGCAGATACAATGAGCAGTTCTTC.

The genes are TRBV11-2 and TRBJ2-6; TRBD2 agrees at 8 bases. The V gene's germline CDR1 is SGHAT and CDR2 FQNNGV. Trimming cost V 3 bases and J 2 bases; bases outside gene matches: 9. CDR3 length: 18 amino acids. CDR3 loop: CASSFLGRTSPGANVLTF. CDR3 DNA sequence: TGTGCCAGCAGCTTCCTAGGACGGACTAGCCCTGGGGCCAACGTCCTGACTTTC.

The rearrangement uses TRBV28 and TRBJ2-5, with TRBD2 matching over 7 bases. Looked up from germline, CDR1 is MDHEN and CDR2 is SYDVKM. Trimming removed 5 bases from V and 3 bases from J; junction bases left unmatched: 6. The CDR3 length is 14 residues. CDR3 nucleotide sequence: TGTGCCAGCAGTCCTAGGCGGGGGAAAGAGACCCAGTACTTC. Translated, it gives CASSPRRGKETQYF.

V is TRBV6-1 and J is TRBJ2-1, with 9 positions matching TRBD2. The CDR3 is 15 residues long. The germline V gene encodes CDR1 MNHNS and CDR2 SASEGT. V shed 0 bases, J shed 6 bases, and the junction held 3 bases outside the gene matches. The CDR3 nucleotides are TGTGCCAGCAGTGAAGCGGCGGGGGGGCCCAATGAGCAGTTCTTC. This gives the protein CASSEAAGGPNEQFF.

The J gene is TRBJ2-3, the V gene TRBV30, with 11 bases that match TRBD1. Germline CDR1 GTSNPN, CDR2 SVGIG (reference sequence). V lost 5 bases and J lost 0; bases outside the gene matches: 10. The CDR3 length is 17 residues. The CDR3 bases are TGTGCCTGGCGCCCGGGACAGGGGGGTCCTAGCACAGATACGCAGTATTTT. Amino acids: CAWRPGQGGPSTDTQYF. Looking up the rest from reference TRBV30 and TRBJ2-3 gives the full variable domain: SQTIHQWPATLVQPVGSPLSLECTVEGTSNPNLYWYRQAAGRGLQLLFYSVGIGQISSEVPQNLSASRPQDRQFILSSKKLLLSDSGFYLCAWRPGQGGPSTDTQYFGPGTRLTVL.

V and J are TRBV28 and TRBJ1-1, with 7 bases matching TRBD1. Germline assignment: CDR1 MDHEN and CDR2 SYDVKM. There are 13 residues in the CDR3. With V trimmed by 6 bases and J by 5 bases, 6 bases remained unmatched. CDR3 sequence (DNA): TGTGCCAGCAGCCCGGGGACAGAAACTGAAGCTTTCTTT. This codes for CASSPGTETEAFF.

The genes are TRBV18 and TRBJ2-7; TRBD2 agrees at 8 bases. This CDR3 has 14 amino acids. Germline V gene sequence: CDR1 KGHSH, CDR2 LQKENI. J lost 5 bases, V lost 6 bases, and 9 bases had no gene match. The CDR3 loop reads CASSPRGGRDEQYF. The CDR3 region has the DNA TGTGCCAGCTCGCCTCGGGGGGGGCGCGACGAGCAGTACTTC.

The gene calls are TRBV5-1 and TRBJ1-3, with D hard to call. V lost 6 bases and J lost 2, with 18 bases in between. Germline CDR1 reads SGHRS; CDR2 reads YFSETQ. CDR3 size: 16 residues. The CDR3 DNA follows: TGCGCCAGCACTCGGCAGGCCAACTCCCCTGGAAACACCATATATTTT. Its protein is CASTRQANSPGNTIYF.

This clone was seen once. V usage is TRBV7-3 and J usage is TRBJ1-2, with 8 bases fitting TRBD1. Germline assignment: CDR1 SGHTA and CDR2 FQGTGA. The CDR3 has 14 amino acids. V was clipped by 2 bases and J by 4 bases; unmatched bases: 3. CDR3 nucleotides: TGTGCCAGCAGCTTATCCGGACAGGGCTATGGCTACACCTTC. Protein: CASSLSGQGYGYTF. Full variable domain (outside the CDR3, taken from reference TRBV7-3 and TRBJ1-2): GAGVSQTPSNKVTEKGKYVELRCDPISGHTALYWYRQSLGQGPEFLIYFQGTGAADDSGLPNDRFFAVRPEGSVSTLKIQRTERGDSAVYLCASSLSGQGYGYTFGSGTRLTVV.

The chain links TRBV9 to TRBJ1-6, with 10 bases that match TRBD1. The CDR3 loop spans 16 amino acids. Germline V CDR1 and CDR2: SGDLS, YYNGEE. The V and J ends lost 2 bases and 7 bases, in that order; junction bases with no gene match: 6. This chain's CDR3 is CASSVQGTGVNSPLHF. As DNA, the CDR3 is TGTGCCAGCAGCGTCCAGGGGACAGGGGTAAATTCACCCCTCCACTTT.

V gene TRBV27 combines with J gene TRBJ2-7, with unresolved D. Germline V gene data show CDR1 as MNHEY and CDR2 as SMNVEV (reference sequence). The CDR3 runs to 14 residues. V was pared by 2 bases and J by 1 base, with 9 bases between. The CDR3 is CASSLTPTSYEQYF. The CDR3 DNA reads TGTGCCAGCAGTTTAACTCCAACTTCCTACGAGCAGTACTTC.

This rearrangement joins TRBV29-1 to TRBJ2-7, with TRBD1 matching 8 bases. The germline V gene has CDR1 SQVTM and CDR2 ANQGSEA. The CDR3 runs to 13 residues. The trim removed 6 bases at V and 4 bases at J, leaving 8 bases unmatched. The CDR3, as DNA: TGCAGCGTCGACCAGGGGGCGGGTTACGAGCAGTACTTC. Its protein is CSVDQGAGYEQYF.

The chain couples TRBV6-1 to TRBJ2-5; TRBD2 matches 14 bases. The CDR3 extends over 14 amino acids. Germline values: CDR1 MNHNS, CDR2 SASEGT. V lost 9 bases to trimming and J lost 5 bases; unmatched junction nucleotides: 5. CDR3 region: CASRTSGRYETQYF. Written as DNA, the CDR3 is TGTGCCAGTAGGACTAGCGGGAGGTATGAGACCCAGTACTTC.

This clone occurred many times. The genes are TRBV11-2 and TRBJ2-3; D is perhaps TRBD1 (5 bases). This CDR3 comprises 14 residues. Germline-derived CDR1 and CDR2 are SGHAT and FQNNGV. V lost 5 bases, J lost 4 bases, and 13 bases lay in between. Here the CDR3 reads CASSHNSRADTQYF. The CDR3 DNA reads TGTGCCAGCAGCCACAACTCCAGGGCAGATACGCAGTATTTT.

The chain carries TRBV30 and TRBJ2-7; D unresolved. The germline V gene has CDR1 GTSNPN and CDR2 SVGIG (reference sequence). The CDR3 covers 14 residues. The V end was cut by 3 bases, the J end by 2 bases, with 14 bases between. The CDR3 DNA follows: TGTGCCTGGAGCCTTAGCAACCCTACCTACGAGCAGTACTTC. Translation: CAWSLSNPTYEQYF.

J is TRBJ2-1 and V is TRBV2, with 8 bases fitting TRBD2. There are 16 residues in the CDR3. Trimming removed 6 bases from V and 0 bases from J; junction bases left unmatched: 7. Germline V gene data show CDR1 as SNHLY and CDR2 as FYNNEI. The CDR3 loop is CASRGSGVSSYNEQFF. The CDR3 DNA reads as TGTGCCAGCAGGGGTAGCGGGGTGAGCTCCTACAATGAGCAGTTCTTC.

The gene calls are TRBV13 and TRBJ2-7, with D perhaps TRBD2 (5 bases). V was shortened by 5 bases and J by 1 base, with 12 bases between the two germline ends. CDR1 and CDR2 (germline): PRHDT, FYEKMQ (reference sequence). The CDR3 spans 14 residues. The CDR3 bases are TGTGCCAGCAGCCTTAGCGTTAGGTCCTACGAGCAGTACTTC. Its translation is CASSLSVRSYEQYF.

This chain connects TRBV19 to TRBJ1-1, with TRBD1 as a possible D gene (6 bases). CDR3 size: 15 residues. Germline lookup yields CDR1 LNHDA and CDR2 SQIVND (reference sequence). V lost 3 bases, J lost 3 bases, and 14 bases lay in between. The CDR3 DNA follows: TGTGCCAGTAGTATGGGGGGGCCGGAAGACACTGAAGCTTTCTTT. This sequence encodes CASSMGGPEDTEAFF.

V usage is TRBV2 and J usage is TRBJ2-3; 8 bases are a match to TRBD2. V trimming: 2 bases; J trimming: 0 bases; junction bases outside the gene matches: 4. In germline, CDR1 is SNHLY, CDR2 FYNNEI. The CDR3 extends over 16 amino acids. CDR3 sequence reads: CASSELRGRSTDTQYF. The CDR3 DNA is TGTGCCAGCAGTGAACTACGCGGGAGGAGCACAGATACGCAGTATTTT.

This rearrangement joins TRBV27 to TRBJ1-1; D remains ambiguous. V shed 2 bases and J shed 2 bases, with 6 bases lying between them. This CDR3 spans 13 amino acids. Germline CDR1 reads MNHEY; CDR2 reads SMNVEV (reference sequence). The CDR3 DNA reads as TGTGCCAGCAGTTTAGTGCGTAACACTGAAGCTTTCTTT. This sequence encodes CASSLVRNTEAFF.

V gene TRBV29-1 combines with J gene TRBJ2-3, with D unclear. The CDR3 spans 10 residues. V was trimmed by 4 bases and J by 5 bases, leaving 4 bases between them. CDR1 is SQVTM and CDR2 is ANQGSEA in the germline V gene. This chain's CDR3 is CSVGRDTQYF. The CDR3 DNA reads TGCAGCGTTGGGAGAGATACGCAGTATTTT.

The chain combines TRBV6-4 with TRBJ2-7; tentative D call: TRBD1 (6 bases). This CDR3 is 13 amino acids long. Germline CDR1 is MRHNA and CDR2 is SNTAGT. V lost 3 bases and J 7 bases, leaving 13 bases between the germline ends. In DNA, the CDR3 is TGTGCCAGCAGTGATTCCAGGGGCGGGGAGCAGTACTTC. The encoded protein is CASSDSRGGEQYF.

This chain connects TRBV11-2 to TRBJ2-7, with a possible D match to TRBD1 (6 bases). The length of the CDR3 is 13 residues. Trimming stripped 1 base from V and 5 bases from J, with 9 bases between. Per the germline V gene, CDR1 is SGHAT and CDR2 is FQNNGV. The CDR3 DNA is TGTGCCAGCAGCTTAGCACAGGGCAACGAGCAGTACTTC. Protein: CASSLAQGNEQYF.